The 19 T cell receptor beta chains in this list originate from one sample, sequenced in a study of blood T cell repertoires in COVID-19. Repertoires were generated with immunoSEQ multiplex PCR, while TCRdb's copy carries only in-frame clones and drops some. The table has 200,000 to 250,000 clones, around 90% seen once. The sequenced sample was PBMCs or T cells enriched from blood (not recorded which). These receptor sequences come from a woman aged 30 to 39 who had recovered from COVID-19.

The chain recombines TRBV4-2 with TRBJ2-3, with D perhaps TRBD1 (6 bases). Germline-derived CDR1 and CDR2 are LGHNA and YNFKEQ. V gave up 0 bases and J gave up 3 bases, with 10 bases separating them. The CDR3 totals 15 residues. The DNA of the CDR3 is TGTGCCAGCAGCCAAGAACGGACAGTAACAGATACGCAGTATTTT. Translating it yields CASSQERTVTDTQYF.

The DNA of the CDR3 is TGCGCCAGCACCTCGTCCCCGTCGTCCGGGGAGCTGTTTTTT. This gives the protein CASTSSPSSGELFF. The V gene is TRBV5-1, the J gene TRBJ2-2; D is ambiguous. CDR3 length equals 14 residues. Germline V gives CDR1 SGHRS, CDR2 YFSETQ. Trimming cost V 6 bases and J 6 bases, with 15 bases left between them. Supplemented by reference TRBV5-1 and TRBJ2-2, the full variable domain reads KAGVTQTPRYLIKTRGQQVTLSCSPISGHRSVSWYQQTPGQGLQFLFEYFSETQRNKGNFPGRFSGRQFSNSRSEMNVSTLELGDSALYLCASTSSPSSGELFFGEGSRLTVL.

The chain links TRBV11-3 to TRBJ2-1, with a weak D call TRBD2 (5 bases). The ends were cut back, 5 bases at V and 8 bases at J, with 16 bases in the middle. The CDR3 is 14 residues long. Germline V gene lookup returns CDR1 SGHNT and CDR2 YENEEA. CDR3 nucleotide sequence: TGTGCCAGCAGCCCACCAGACTACCCCGATGAGCAGTTCTTC. This sequence encodes CASSPPDYPDEQFF. The full variable domain, its missing parts supplied by reference TRBV11-3 and TRBJ2-1, is EAGVVQSPRYKIIEKKQPVAFWCNPISGHNTLYWYLQNLGQGPELLIRYENEEAVDDSQLPKDRFSAERLKGVDSTLKIQPAELGDSAVYLCASSPPDYPDEQFFGPGTRLTVL.

The rearrangement joins TRBV7-9 to TRBJ2-1; 12 bases align to TRBD2. V shed 6 bases and J 1 base; nucleotides not matched to a gene: 4. The CDR3 is 16 residues long. CDR1 SEHNR and CDR2 FQNEAQ come from the germline V gene (reference sequence). The DNA for the CDR3 is TGTGCCAGCAGTCCTAGCGGGGGGGCGTCCTACAATGAGCAGTTCTTC. The encoded protein is CASSPSGGASYNEQFF.

CDR3 residues: CASSLDPSGGAYQETQYF. In DNA, the CDR3 is TGCGCCAGCAGCTTGGATCCTAGCGGGGGGGCCTATCAAGAGACCCAGTACTTC. The chain uses TRBV5-1 and TRBJ2-5, with 12 bases matching TRBD2. The germline V gene encodes CDR1 SGHRS and CDR2 YFSETQ. Trimming removed 0 bases from V and 2 bases from J; junction bases left unmatched: 8. The length of the CDR3 is 18 residues. The whole variable domain, filled in from reference TRBV5-1 and TRBJ2-5, reads KAGVTQTPRYLIKTRGQQVTLSCSPISGHRSVSWYQQTPGQGLQFLFEYFSETQRNKGNFPGRFSGRQFSNSRSEMNVSTLELGDSALYLCASSLDPSGGAYQETQYFGPGTRLLVL.

The chain joins TRBV4-2 to TRBJ1-2; no reliable D call. V dropped 0 bases and J dropped 13 bases, with 15 bases sitting between them. Per the germline V gene, CDR1 is LGHNA and CDR2 is YNFKEQ. The CDR3 is made up of 13 amino acids. CDR3 amino acids: CASSQDTQHYCTF. DNA for the CDR3: TGTGCCAGCAGCCAAGATACGCAGCACTATTGCACCTTC.

J is TRBJ2-7 and V is TRBV29-1; 9 bases align to TRBD1. V shed 7 bases, J shed 7 bases, and the junction held 8 bases outside the gene matches. The V gene's germline CDR1 is SQVTM and CDR2 ANQGSEA. This CDR3 is built from 12 residues. CDR3 DNA: TGCAGCGCACTGACAGGGGGTGTGGAGCAGTACTTC. This encodes CSALTGGVEQYF.

The count of this clone is one. The chain uses TRBV12-3 or TRBV12-4 and TRBJ1-5; 7 bases agree with TRBD1. Trimming at V came to 6 bases and at J to 7 bases, leaving 3 bases not matched to a gene. This CDR3 has 12 residues. DNA of the CDR3: TGTGCCAGCAGCGAACAGGGGCAGCCCCAGCATTTT. Translated: CASSEQGQPQHF.

The chain couples TRBV19 to TRBJ1-6; 7 nucleotides agree with TRBD1. V was pared by 7 bases and J by 5 bases, with 8 bases of the junction left unmatched. The CDR3 runs 15 residues. Germline CDR1 is LNHDA and CDR2 is SQIVND (reference sequence). This CDR3 reads CASTTTGTDNSPLHF. DNA for the CDR3: TGTGCCAGTACCACCACCGGGACAGATAATTCACCCCTCCACTTT. The variable domain in full, completed from reference TRBV19 and TRBJ1-6, reads DGGITQSPKYLFRKEGQNVTLSCEQNLNHDAMYWYRQDPGQGLRLIYYSQIVNDFQKGDIAEGYSVSREKKESFPLTVTSAQKNPTAFYLCASTTTGTDNSPLHFGNGTRLTVT.

J is TRBJ1-1 and V is TRBV12-3 or TRBV12-4; the D is unclear. The V gene lost 3 bases and the J gene lost 5 bases, with 10 bases spanning the gap. The CDR3 sequence is 13 residues long. Here the CDR3 reads CASSLAGFTEAFF. In DNA, the CDR3 is TGTGCCAGCAGTTTGGCGGGGTTTACTGAAGCTTTCTTT.

This chain joins TRBV7-2 and TRBJ1-2; the match to TRBD1 covers 8 bases. The CDR3 loop spans 16 amino acids. From germline, CDR1 is SGHTA and CDR2 FQGNSA. The ends lost 5 bases at V and 8 bases at J; junction bases unmatched: 16. CDR3 nucleotide sequence: TGTGCCAGCAGCCCAGACCCCAGGGGGCGCAATGAGGGCTACACCTTC. Amino acid sequence: CASSPDPRGRNEGYTF. The whole variable domain, remainder taken from reference TRBV7-2 and TRBJ1-2, is GAGVSQSPSNKVTEKGKDVELRCDPISGHTALYWYRQSLGQGLEFLIYFQGNSAPDKSGLPSDRFSAERTGGSVSTLTIQRTQQEDSAVYLCASSPDPRGRNEGYTFGSGTRLTVV.

The rearrangement joins TRBV19 to TRBJ1-2, with 9 bases matching TRBD1. This CDR3 is built from 15 residues. V trimming: 5 bases; J trimming: 6 bases; junction bases outside the gene matches: 10. Germline V gene data show CDR1 as LNHDA and CDR2 as SQIVND (reference sequence). The CDR3 protein is CASSDRTGVIDGYTF. Here the CDR3 DNA reads TGTGCCAGTAGTGATCGGACAGGGGTGATTGATGGCTACACCTTC.

The genes are TRBV4-1 and TRBJ2-3; 7 bases are shared with TRBD1. V gave up 1 base and J gave up 4 bases; unmatched junction bases: 5. In germline, CDR1 is MGHRA, CDR2 YSYEKL. The CDR3 totals 15 residues. DNA for the CDR3: TGCGCCAGCAGCCAAGGATCAGGGGGATCAGATACGCAGTATTTT. It specifies CASSQGSGGSDTQYF.

The rearrangement links TRBV5-1 to TRBJ1-4; 8 bases align to TRBD1. CDR3 length: 15 amino acids. Germline V gives CDR1 SGHRS, CDR2 YFSETQ. The V gene end was trimmed by 2 bases and the J gene end by 7 bases; junction bases not matched to a gene: 7. The chain's CDR3 is CASSLGQGEGEKLFF. The DNA for the CDR3 is TGCGCCAGCAGCTTAGGACAGGGTGAAGGTGAAAAACTGTTTTTT.

The rearrangement joins TRBV19 to TRBJ1-1; 12 bases agree with TRBD1. This CDR3 spans 18 amino acids. Trimming at V came to 1 base and at J to 1 base, leaving 7 bases not matched to a gene. Germline V gene data show CDR1 as LNHDA and CDR2 as SQIVND (reference sequence). The CDR3 reads CASSIGVGTGGSNTEAFF. The CDR3 bases are TGTGCCAGTAGTATAGGGGTAGGGACAGGGGGCTCGAACACTGAAGCTTTCTTT.

This clone occurred a few times. The rearrangement joins TRBV5-5 to TRBJ1-5; TRBD1 aligns across 8 bases. Losses at the gene ends were 3 bases for V and 1 base for J; bases not matched to a gene: 9. The CDR3 spans 17 residues. CDR1 and CDR2 (germline): SGHKS, YYEKEE (reference sequence). CDR3 bases: TGTGCCAGCAGCTCCTACACCGGGACAGGAAGCAATCAGCCCCAGCATTTT. Translation: CASSSYTGTGSNQPQHF.

This sequence joins TRBV29-1 and TRBJ1-2; tentatively, D is TRBD1 (5 bases). Germline V gives CDR1 SQVTM, CDR2 ANQGSEA. CDR3 length: 15 amino acids. Trimming pared 5 bases from V and 5 bases from J, leaving 21 bases between. DNA for the CDR3: TGCAGCGTTTTCGATGGGACTCCGGGGGTATATGGCTACACCTTC. Its protein is CSVFDGTPGVYGYTF.

J is TRBJ1-2 and V is TRBV7-2; D is uncertain. V was shortened by 7 bases and J by 4 bases, with 16 bases between the two germline ends. Germline V gives CDR1 SGHTA, CDR2 FQGNSA. The CDR3 contains 14 residues. The CDR3 nucleotides are TGTGCCAGCACCGAATATGAGAGGGCCTATGGCTACACCTTC. Translated, it gives CASTEYERAYGYTF.

This chain links TRBV10-2 with TRBJ2-4; the match to TRBD1 covers 12 bases. In germline, CDR1 is WSHSY, CDR2 SAAADI. The CDR3 spans 21 residues. V shed 3 bases, J shed 1 base, and the junction held 16 bases outside the gene matches. In DNA, the CDR3 is TGCGCCAGCAGTGAACGAGGGACAGGGGGCGCAGGACCATCGGCCAAAAACATTCAGTACTTC. Its protein is CASSERGTGGAGPSAKNIQYF.